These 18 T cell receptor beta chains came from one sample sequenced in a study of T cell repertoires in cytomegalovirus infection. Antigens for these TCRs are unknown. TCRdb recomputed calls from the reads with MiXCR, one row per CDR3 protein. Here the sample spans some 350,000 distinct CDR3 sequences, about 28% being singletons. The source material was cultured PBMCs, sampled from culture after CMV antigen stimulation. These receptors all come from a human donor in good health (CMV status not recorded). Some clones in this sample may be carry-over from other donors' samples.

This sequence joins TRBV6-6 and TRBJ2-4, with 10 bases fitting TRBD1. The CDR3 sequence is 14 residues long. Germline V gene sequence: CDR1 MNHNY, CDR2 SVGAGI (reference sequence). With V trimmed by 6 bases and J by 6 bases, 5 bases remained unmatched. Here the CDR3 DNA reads TGTGCCAGCAGGACAGGGGGCTTCACAAACATTCAGTACTTC. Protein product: CASRTGGFTNIQYF.

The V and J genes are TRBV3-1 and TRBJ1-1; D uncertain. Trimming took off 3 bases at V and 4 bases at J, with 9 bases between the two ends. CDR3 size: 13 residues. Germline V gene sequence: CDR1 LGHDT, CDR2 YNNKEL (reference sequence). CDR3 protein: CASSQTLGTEAFF. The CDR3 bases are TGTGCCAGCAGCCAGACCCTGGGCACTGAAGCTTTCTTT.

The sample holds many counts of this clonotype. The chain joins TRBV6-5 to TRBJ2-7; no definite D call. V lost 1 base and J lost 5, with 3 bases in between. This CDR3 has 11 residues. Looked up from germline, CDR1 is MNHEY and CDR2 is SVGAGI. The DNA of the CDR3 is TGTGCCAGCAGTTACTTCCACGAGCAGTACTTC. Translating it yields CASSYFHEQYF.

The CDR3 region has the DNA TGTGCCAGCAGTTACTTCGGGACCTCGGGGGAGCTGTTTTTT. Translated, it gives CASSYFGTSGELFF. The chain has TRBV6-2 or TRBV6-3 and TRBJ2-2; D might be TRBD1 or TRBD2, each matching 5 bases. CDR3 length: 14 amino acids. CDR1 MNHEY and CDR2 SVGEGT come from the germline V gene. The V and J ends lost 1 base and 8 bases respectively, with 11 bases between them.

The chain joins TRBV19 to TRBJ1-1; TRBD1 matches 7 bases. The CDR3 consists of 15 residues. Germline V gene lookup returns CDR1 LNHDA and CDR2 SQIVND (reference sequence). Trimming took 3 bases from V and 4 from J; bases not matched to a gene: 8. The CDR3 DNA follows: TGTGCCAGTAGTATGTACACAGGGGCTGGCACTGAAGCTTTCTTT. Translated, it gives CASSMYTGAGTEAFF.

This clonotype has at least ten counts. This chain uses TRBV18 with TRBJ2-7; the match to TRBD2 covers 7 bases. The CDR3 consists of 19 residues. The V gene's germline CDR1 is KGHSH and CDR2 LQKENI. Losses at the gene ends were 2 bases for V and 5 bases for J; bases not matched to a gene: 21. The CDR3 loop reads CASSPIGLGVAGDFHEQYF. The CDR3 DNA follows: TGTGCCAGCTCACCAATCGGTCTCGGCGTGGCGGGAGACTTCCACGAGCAGTACTTC.

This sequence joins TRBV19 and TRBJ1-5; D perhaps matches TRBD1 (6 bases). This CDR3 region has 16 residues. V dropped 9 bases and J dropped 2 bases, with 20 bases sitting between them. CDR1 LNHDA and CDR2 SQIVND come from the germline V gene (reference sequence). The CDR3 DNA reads TGTGCCAGCCTCCCGGGACACCAGAGGGGCAATCAGCCCCAGCATTTT. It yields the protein CASLPGHQRGNQPQHF. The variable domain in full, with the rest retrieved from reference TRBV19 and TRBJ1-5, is DGGITQSPKYLFRKEGQNVTLSCEQNLNHDAMYWYRQDPGQGLRLIYYSQIVNDFQKGDIAEGYSVSREKKESFPLTVTSAQKNPTAFYLCASLPGHQRGNQPQHFGDGTRLSIL.

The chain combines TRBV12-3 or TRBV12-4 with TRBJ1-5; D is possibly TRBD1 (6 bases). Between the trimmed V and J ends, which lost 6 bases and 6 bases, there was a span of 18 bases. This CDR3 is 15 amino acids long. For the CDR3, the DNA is TGTGCCAGCAGCCCTCCCGGGGGGGGCCTTCAGCCCCAGCATTTT. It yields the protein CASSPPGGGLQPQHF.

The CDR3 sequence is CSARGDRASDTQYF. The CDR3 DNA is TGCAGTGCTAGGGGGGACAGGGCGTCCGATACGCAGTATTTT. J is TRBJ2-3 and V is TRBV20-1, with 9 bases aligning to TRBD1. Germline V gives CDR1 DFQATT, CDR2 SNEGSKA (reference sequence). Trimming took 3 bases from V and 6 from J; bases not matched to a gene: 7. The CDR3 covers 14 residues.

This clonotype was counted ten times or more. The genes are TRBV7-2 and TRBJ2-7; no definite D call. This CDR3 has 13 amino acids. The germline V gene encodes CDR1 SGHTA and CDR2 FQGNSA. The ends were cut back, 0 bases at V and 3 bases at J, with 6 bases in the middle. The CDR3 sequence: CASSLAVYYEQYF. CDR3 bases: TGTGCCAGCAGCTTAGCTGTCTACTACGAGCAGTACTTC.

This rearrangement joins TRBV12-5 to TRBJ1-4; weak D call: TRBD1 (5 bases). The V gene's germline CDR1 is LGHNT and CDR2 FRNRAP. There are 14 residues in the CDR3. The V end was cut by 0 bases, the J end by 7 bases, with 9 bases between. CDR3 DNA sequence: TGTGCTAGTGGTTTGGTAGGGGCCCCTGAAAAACTGTTTTTT. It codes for CASGLVGAPEKLFF.

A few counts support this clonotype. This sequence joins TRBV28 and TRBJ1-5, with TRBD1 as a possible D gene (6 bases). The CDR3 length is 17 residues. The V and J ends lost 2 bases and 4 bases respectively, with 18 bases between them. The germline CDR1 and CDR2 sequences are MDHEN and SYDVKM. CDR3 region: CASSLTGIRRGNQPQHF. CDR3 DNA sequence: TGTGCCAGCAGTTTAACCGGGATTCGAAGGGGGAATCAGCCCCAGCATTTT.

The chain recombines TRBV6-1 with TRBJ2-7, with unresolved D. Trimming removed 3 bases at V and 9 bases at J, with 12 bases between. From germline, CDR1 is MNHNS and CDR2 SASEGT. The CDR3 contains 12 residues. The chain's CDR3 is CASSDPAFGQYF. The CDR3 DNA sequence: TGTGCCAGCAGTGACCCGGCCTTCGGGCAGTACTTC.

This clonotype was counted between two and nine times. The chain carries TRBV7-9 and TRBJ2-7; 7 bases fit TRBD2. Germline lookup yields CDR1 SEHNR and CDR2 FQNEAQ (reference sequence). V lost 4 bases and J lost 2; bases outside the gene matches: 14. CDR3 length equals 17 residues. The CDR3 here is CASSSIRDGGRPYEQYF. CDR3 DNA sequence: TGTGCCAGCAGCTCAATCCGGGACGGGGGGAGACCCTACGAGCAGTACTTC.

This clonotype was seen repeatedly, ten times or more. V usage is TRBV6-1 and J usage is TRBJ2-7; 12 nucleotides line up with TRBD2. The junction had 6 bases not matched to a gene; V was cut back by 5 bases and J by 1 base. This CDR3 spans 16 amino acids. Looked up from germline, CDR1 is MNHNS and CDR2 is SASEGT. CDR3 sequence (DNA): TGTGCCAGCAGTAGTCGACTAGCGGGAGAATCCTACGAGCAGTACTTC. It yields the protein CASSSRLAGESYEQYF.

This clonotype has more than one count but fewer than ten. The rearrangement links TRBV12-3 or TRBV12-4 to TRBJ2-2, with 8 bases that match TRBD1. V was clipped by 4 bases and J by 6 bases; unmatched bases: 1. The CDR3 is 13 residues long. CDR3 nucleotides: TGTGCCAGCAGTTGGACAGGGTCCGGGGAGCTGTTTTTT. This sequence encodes CASSWTGSGELFF.

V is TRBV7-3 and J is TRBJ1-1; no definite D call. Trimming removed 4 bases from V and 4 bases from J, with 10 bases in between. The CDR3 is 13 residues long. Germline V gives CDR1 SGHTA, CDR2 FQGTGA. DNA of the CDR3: TGTGCCAGCAGCTCCCGAGGGAGCACTGAAGCTTTCTTT. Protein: CASSSRGSTEAFF.

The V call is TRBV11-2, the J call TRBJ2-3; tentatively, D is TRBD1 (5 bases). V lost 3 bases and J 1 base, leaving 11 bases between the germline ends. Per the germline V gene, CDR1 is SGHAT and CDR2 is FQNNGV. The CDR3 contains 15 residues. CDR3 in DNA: TGTGCCAGCAGCTTTACCGACAGCCGCACAGATACGCAGTATTTT. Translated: CASSFTDSRTDTQYF.